Given below is one T cell receptor (beta chain) in context. The data stem from a study of neoadjuvant anti-PD-1 for oral cavity cancer. Study-level background: Most patients had three to four biweekly doses of 3 mg/kg nivolumab before resection. Patients without progression got a fourth dose around day 43.

Time point meaning: after neoadjuvant nivolumab, at surgical resection. Stage II-IVA oral cavity squamous cell carcinoma was new and untreated by systemic or radiation therapy. Blood cells were analyzed directly, without culture or expansion. CDR1 and CDR2 (germline): MNHNY, SVGAGI (reference sequence). J was trimmed by 1 base and V by 6 bases; bases with no gene match: 6. The CDR3 consists of 15 residues. Profiled with immunoSEQ multiplex PCR; TCRdb holds only in-frame clones, not every one. The sample consists of over 65,000 clones, roughly 81% of them appearing once. The sequence came from a person aged 35-79 years with oral cavity squamous cell carcinoma. This chain connects TRBV6-6 to TRBJ2-3; 8 nucleotides agree with TRBD2. Here the sequenced sample was PBMCs, taken after nivolumab (anti-PD-1) treatment. CDR3 in DNA: TGTGCCAGCAGAACGGGAGGGCCTGGCACAGATACGCAGTATTTT. This codes for CASRTGGPGTDTQYF.